A single TCR beta chain is shown here with its context. Germline V gene lookup returns CDR1 SGHNT and CDR2 YENEEA. With 3 bases removed from V and 5 bases from J, the gap between germline ends came to 8 bases. There are 14 residues in the CDR3. The sample originates from a study of sequential checkpoint blockade in melanoma. Study summary: TCRβ was sequenced from DNA of under 100 pretreatment tumors.

The protocol was immunoSEQ multiplex PCR, while the TCRdb copy is restricted to in-frame clones and leaves out a portion. The top ten clones hold 13% to 15% of a sample with around 9,500 clones, approximately 22% of them seen once. Treatment defined: randomized to nivolumab then ipilimumab (arm A) or the reverse (arm B). The rearrangement uses TRBV11-3 and TRBJ1-6; D is uncertain. This sample comprised tumor tissue (inferred from file names), obtained from a patient given nivolumab and ipilimumab in sequence. This TCR was recovered from a human donor with melanoma. CDR3 residues: CASSFRADNSPLHF. The CDR3 DNA follows: TGTGCCAGCAGCTTTAGGGCAGATAATTCACCCCTCCACTTT.